Listed here are 24 T cell receptor beta chains from one sample, sequenced in a study of blood T cell repertoires in COVID-19. This table comes from immunoSEQ multiplex PCR, and its TCRdb copy is limited to in-frame clones, with some not included. The profile shows more than 150,000 clones, 78% of them singletons. The sample consisted of PBMCs or T cells enriched from blood (not recorded which). These receptors originate from a woman aged 45 to 65 who had recovered from COVID-19.

In this sample, this clone turned up once. The J gene is TRBJ2-1, the V gene TRBV13; 7 bases are a match to TRBD2. CDR1 is PRHDT and CDR2 is FYEKMQ in the germline V gene (reference sequence). The CDR3 sequence is 15 residues long. V shed 1 base and J 4 bases; nucleotides not matched to a gene: 4. The chain's CDR3 is CASSLAGGSYNEQFF. As DNA, the CDR3 is TGTGCCAGCAGCTTAGCGGGAGGCTCTTACAATGAGCAGTTCTTC.

CDR3 amino acids: CASSWDRGDETQYF. The CDR3 DNA reads TGTGCCAGCAGTTGGGACAGGGGGGACGAGACCCAGTACTTC. The V and J genes are TRBV5-6 and TRBJ2-5; 11 nucleotides line up with TRBD1. The trim removed 5 bases at V and 5 bases at J, leaving 5 bases unmatched. The CDR3 runs 14 residues. The germline V gene has CDR1 SGHDT and CDR2 YYEEEE. The variable domain in full, with the rest retrieved from reference TRBV5-6 and TRBJ2-5, is DAGVTQSPTHLIKTRGQQVTLRCSPKSGHDTVSWYQQALGQGPQFIFQYYEEEERQRGNFPDRFSGHQFPNYSSELNVNALLLGDSALYLCASSWDRGDETQYFGPGTRLLVL.

This sequence joins TRBV3-1 (or the pseudogene TRBV3-2) and TRBJ1-5, with D possibly TRBD1 on 6 matching bases. The CDR3 consists of 15 residues. In germline, CDR1 is LGHDT, CDR2 YNNKEL (reference sequence). V was trimmed by 0 bases and J by 7 bases, leaving 13 bases between them. The CDR3 nucleotides read TGTGCCAGCAGCCAAGATTTGGGGAGGGGGCAGCCCCAGCATTTT. Translation gives CASSQDLGRGQPQHF.

Only a few counts were recorded for this clone. The rearrangement uses TRBV5-1 and TRBJ2-1; no reliable D call. Germline CDR1 is SGHRS and CDR2 is YFSETQ. Trimming shortened V by 2 bases and J by 4 bases, and 7 bases separated the two germline ends. There are 13 residues in the CDR3. The CDR3 here is CASSFGSYNEQFF. The CDR3 DNA is TGCGCCAGCAGCTTTGGCTCTTACAATGAGCAGTTCTTC.

The count of this clone is one. The chain joins TRBV24-1 to TRBJ2-7, with TRBD2 as a possible D gene (5 bases). V was trimmed by 7 bases and J by 1 base, leaving 10 bases between them. This CDR3 has 13 residues. Looked up from germline, CDR1 is KGHDR and CDR2 is SFDVKD. CDR3 protein: CATSPSGSYEQYF. The CDR3, as DNA: TGTGCCACCAGCCCCAGCGGTTCCTACGAGCAGTACTTC.

The chain recombines TRBV10-3 with TRBJ1-4; no reliable D call. V shed 3 bases and J shed 3 bases, with 5 bases lying between them. This CDR3 comprises 13 residues. The germline gives CDR1 ENHRY, CDR2 SYGVKD. CDR3 in DNA: TGTGCCATCAGTGACGGGGCTAATGAAAAACTGTTTTTT. Translating gives CAISDGANEKLFF.

The chain employs TRBV28 and TRBJ2-3; TRBD1 matches at 8 bases. V was clipped by 5 bases and J by 1 base; unmatched bases: 5. Germline V lookup: CDR1 MDHEN, CDR2 SYDVKM. The CDR3 covers 15 residues. The CDR3, as DNA: TGTGCCAGCAGTCCAGGGGGCGTGGGCACAGATACGCAGTATTTT. It codes for CASSPGGVGTDTQYF.

The count of this clone is one. The genes are TRBV2 and TRBJ1-4, with 8 nucleotides matching TRBD1. The CDR3 is made up of 17 amino acids. CDR1 is SNHLY and CDR2 is FYNNEI in the germline V gene. With V trimmed by 7 bases and J by 5 bases, 15 bases remained unmatched. CDR3 residues: CASKQYRDRPANEKLFF. The CDR3 DNA sequence: TGTGCCAGCAAGCAATACCGGGACAGGCCTGCGAATGAAAAACTGTTTTTT.

The V gene is TRBV2, the J gene TRBJ2-6; D is perhaps TRBD2 (5 bases). Germline V CDR1 and CDR2: SNHLY, FYNNEI. Trimming took 4 bases from V and 0 from J, leaving 7 bases between them. The CDR3 runs 15 residues. For the CDR3, the DNA is TGTGCCAGCAGTGTTGACTACTCTGGGGCCAACGTCCTGACTTTC. This codes for CASSVDYSGANVLTF.

The chain uses TRBV7-8 and TRBJ1-5; TRBD1 is a possible D gene (6 bases). The germline V gene has CDR1 SGHVS and CDR2 FQNEAQ. The CDR3 spans 22 residues. V was clipped by 2 bases and J by 0 bases, with 29 bases between them. Here the CDR3 reads CASSLSPTEILGGPLSNQPQHF. CDR3 nucleotide sequence: TGTGCCAGCAGCTTATCCCCCACTGAAATCTTGGGGGGGCCCCTTAGCAATCAGCCCCAGCATTTT.

The count of this clone is one. The CDR3 loop reads CASSLWAGTSGSRDEQYF. CDR3 nucleotides: TGTGCCAGCAGTTTATGGGCCGGGACTAGCGGGAGTCGCGACGAGCAGTACTTC. The chain couples TRBV28 to TRBJ2-7, with 14 bases matching TRBD2. V lost 0 bases and J lost 5; bases outside the gene matches: 9. The germline gives CDR1 MDHEN, CDR2 SYDVKM. CDR3 length equals 18 residues.

This clone was counted between two and nine times. The genes are TRBV4-2 and TRBJ1-2; TRBD1 agrees at 7 bases. The CDR3 has 17 residues. The J segment lost 5 bases and the V segment lost 1 base, leaving 13 bases of the junction unmatched. In germline, CDR1 is LGHNA, CDR2 YNFKEQ. CDR3 in DNA: TGTGCCAGCAGCCAAGCCGGAGGTCAGGGGGTCGGTTATGGCTACACCTTC. This codes for CASSQAGGQGVGYGYTF.

V and J are TRBV6-5 and TRBJ2-4; 9 bases are shared with TRBD1. V was clipped by 6 bases and J by 9 bases; unmatched bases: 12. Germline CDR1 and CDR2: MNHEY and SVGAGI. This CDR3 region has 15 residues. CDR3 sequence: CASSLGQGVGGIQYF. The CDR3 nucleotides read TGTGCCAGCAGCTTGGGACAGGGAGTTGGCGGCATTCAGTACTTC.

The chain couples TRBV11-3 to TRBJ2-1; D uncertain. V lost 5 bases and J lost 2, with 16 bases in between. Germline values: CDR1 SGHNT, CDR2 YENEEA. CDR3 size: 16 residues. The CDR3 reads CASSLMEHGTYNEQFF. The CDR3 DNA reads as TGTGCCAGCAGCCTCATGGAGCACGGCACCTACAATGAGCAGTTCTTC.

This chain links TRBV6-4 with TRBJ2-3, with 9 bases aligning to TRBD1. Looked up from germline, CDR1 is MRHNA and CDR2 is SNTAGT. Germline trimming cut 2 bases from V and 5 bases from J; bases unmatched to any gene: 5. The CDR3 consists of 15 residues. The CDR3 reads CASSDGQGRGDTQYF. The CDR3 region has the DNA TGTGCCAGCAGTGACGGACAGGGGAGGGGAGATACGCAGTATTTT.

The V and J genes are TRBV5-1 and TRBJ2-3, with 7 bases that match TRBD2. Germline values: CDR1 SGHRS, CDR2 YFSETQ. The CDR3 runs 15 residues. The junction had 13 bases not matched to a gene; V was cut back by 3 bases and J by 9 bases. DNA of the CDR3: TGCGCCAGCAGCTCCACCGCGGGAGTCGATAAGACGCAGTATTTT. Its translation is CASSSTAGVDKTQYF.

The rearrangement joins TRBV2 to TRBJ2-3; D unclear. The germline gives CDR1 SNHLY, CDR2 FYNNEI. The CDR3 is 13 residues long. V gave up 7 bases and J gave up 2 bases, with 10 bases separating them. The DNA of the CDR3 is TGTGCCAGCACTGCGGAGAACACAGATACGCAGTATTTT. As protein: CASTAENTDTQYF.

The chain is built from TRBV4-1 and TRBJ1-1; weak D call: TRBD1 (6 bases). From germline, CDR1 is MGHRA and CDR2 YSYEKL. This CDR3 contains 12 residues. Trimming took 4 bases from V and 4 from J, leaving 7 bases between them. CDR3 loop: CASSPQGTEAFF. The DNA of the CDR3 is TGCGCCAGCAGCCCACAGGGCACTGAAGCTTTCTTT.

This clone has just a few counts. This chain joins TRBV5-1 and TRBJ1-1; no firm D call. Germline V gene sequence: CDR1 SGHRS, CDR2 YFSETQ. Trimming took 0 bases from V and 1 from J, leaving 10 bases between them. The CDR3 runs 15 residues. As DNA, the CDR3 is TGCGCCAGCAGCTTGGGGGCCGGGAAGAACACTGAAGCTTTCTTT. As protein: CASSLGAGKNTEAFF.

V gene TRBV5-1 combines with J gene TRBJ2-2, with a possible D match to TRBD2 (6 bases). The V and J ends lost 3 bases and 0 bases respectively, with 9 bases between them. CDR1 is SGHRS, CDR2 YFSETQ, per germline. CDR3 length: 15 amino acids. CDR3 nucleotides: TGCGCCAGCAGCTGGGGGACTTCGAACACCGGGGAGCTGTTTTTT. This translates into CASSWGTSNTGELFF.

This clone came up once. V is TRBV13 and J is TRBJ2-2; weak D call: TRBD1 (6 bases). The germline V gene encodes CDR1 PRHDT and CDR2 FYEKMQ (reference sequence). The CDR3 has 14 amino acids. V dropped 5 bases and J dropped 5 bases, with 12 bases sitting between them. CDR3 sequence reads: CASSPRGSTGELFF. CDR3 bases: TGTGCCAGCAGCCCCAGGGGATCGACCGGGGAGCTGTTTTTT.

V gene TRBV10-3 combines with J gene TRBJ2-7, with 12 bases that match TRBD2. The CDR3 extends over 14 amino acids. V dropped 6 bases and J dropped 4; count of bases not matched to a gene: 4. Germline V lookup: CDR1 ENHRY, CDR2 SYGVKD. CDR3 nucleotides: TGTGCCATCAGCAAGACTAGCGGGAGTTACGAGCAGTACTTC. The encoded protein is CAISKTSGSYEQYF.

The chain has TRBV18 and TRBJ2-7; no clear D. Germline V gene lookup returns CDR1 KGHSH and CDR2 LQKENI. This CDR3 comprises 13 residues. The V and J ends lost 3 bases and 7 bases respectively, with 13 bases between them. The CDR3, as DNA: TGTGCCAGCTCACCGAATCCCTTGACAGAGCAGTACTTC. This sequence encodes CASSPNPLTEQYF.

The gene calls are TRBV5-1 and TRBJ2-1; the match to TRBD2 covers 13 bases. Germline CDR1 is SGHRS and CDR2 is YFSETQ. The CDR3 extends over 17 amino acids. Germline trimming cut 0 bases from V and 0 bases from J; bases unmatched to any gene: 0. The CDR3 protein is CASSLGTSGSSYNEQFF. CDR3 bases: TGCGCCAGCAGCTTGGGGACTAGCGGGAGCTCCTACAATGAGCAGTTCTTC.